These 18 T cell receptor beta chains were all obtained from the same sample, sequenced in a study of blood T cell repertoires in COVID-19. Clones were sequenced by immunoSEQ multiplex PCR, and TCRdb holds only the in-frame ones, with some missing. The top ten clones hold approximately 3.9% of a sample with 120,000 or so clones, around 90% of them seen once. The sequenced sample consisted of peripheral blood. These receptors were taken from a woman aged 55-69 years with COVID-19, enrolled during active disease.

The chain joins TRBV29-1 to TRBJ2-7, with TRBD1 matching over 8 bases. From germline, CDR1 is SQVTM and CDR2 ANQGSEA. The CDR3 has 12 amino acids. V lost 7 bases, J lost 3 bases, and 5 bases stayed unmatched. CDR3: CSAVDRGYEQYF. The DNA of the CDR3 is TGCAGCGCTGTTGACAGGGGCTACGAGCAGTACTTC.

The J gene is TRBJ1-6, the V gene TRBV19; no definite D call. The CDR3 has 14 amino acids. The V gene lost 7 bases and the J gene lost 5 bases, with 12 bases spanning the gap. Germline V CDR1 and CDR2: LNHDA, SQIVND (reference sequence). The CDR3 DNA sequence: TGTGCCAGTAATCCGGGATCGGATAATTCACCCCTCCACTTT. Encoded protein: CASNPGSDNSPLHF.

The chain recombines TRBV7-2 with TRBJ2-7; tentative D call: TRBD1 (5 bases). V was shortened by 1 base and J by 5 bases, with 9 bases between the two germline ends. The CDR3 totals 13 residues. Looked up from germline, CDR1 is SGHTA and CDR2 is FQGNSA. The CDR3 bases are TGTGCCAGCAGCTTAGTGCCAGGGAACGAGCAGTACTTC. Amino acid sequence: CASSLVPGNEQYF.

CDR3 residues: CASSLSGTGNYGYTF. In DNA, the CDR3 is TGTGCCAGCAGTTTATCCGGGACAGGGAACTATGGCTACACCTTC. This chain connects TRBV6-2 or TRBV6-3 to TRBJ1-2, with 9 nucleotides matching TRBD1. Trimming at V came to 4 bases and at J to 2 bases, leaving 5 bases not matched to a gene. The CDR3 extends over 15 amino acids. Per germline, CDR1 MNHEY and CDR2 SVGEGT.

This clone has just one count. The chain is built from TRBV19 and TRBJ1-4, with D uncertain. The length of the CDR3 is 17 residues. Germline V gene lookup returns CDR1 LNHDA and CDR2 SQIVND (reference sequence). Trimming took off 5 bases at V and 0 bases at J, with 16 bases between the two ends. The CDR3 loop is CASSGTSTSPTNEKLFF. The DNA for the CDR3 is TGTGCCAGTAGTGGCACAAGTACCTCACCAACTAATGAAAAACTGTTTTTT.

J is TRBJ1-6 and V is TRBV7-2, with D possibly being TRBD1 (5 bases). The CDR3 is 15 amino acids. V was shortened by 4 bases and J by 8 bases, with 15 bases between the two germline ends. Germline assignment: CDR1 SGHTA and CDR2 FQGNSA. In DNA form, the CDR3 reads TGTGCCAGCAGCTCGACGGGGGGTATAGATTCACCCCTCCACTTT. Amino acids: CASSSTGGIDSPLHF.

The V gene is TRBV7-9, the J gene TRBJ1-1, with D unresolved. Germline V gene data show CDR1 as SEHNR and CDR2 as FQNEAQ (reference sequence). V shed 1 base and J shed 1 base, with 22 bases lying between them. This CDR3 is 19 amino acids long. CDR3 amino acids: CASSLGSALIRRWNTEAFF. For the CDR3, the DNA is TGTGCCAGCAGCTTAGGGTCCGCGTTGATTCGGAGGTGGAACACTGAAGCTTTCTTT.

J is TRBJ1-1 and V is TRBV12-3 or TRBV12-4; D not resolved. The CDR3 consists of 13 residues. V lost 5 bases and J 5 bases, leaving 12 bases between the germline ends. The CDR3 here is CASSLDRRTEAFF. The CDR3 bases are TGTGCCAGCAGTCTCGACCGGAGGACTGAAGCTTTCTTT.

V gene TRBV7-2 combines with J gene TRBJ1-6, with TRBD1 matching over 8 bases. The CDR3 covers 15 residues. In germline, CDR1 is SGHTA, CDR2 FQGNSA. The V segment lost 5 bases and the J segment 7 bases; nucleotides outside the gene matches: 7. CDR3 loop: CASSTSDRANSPLHF. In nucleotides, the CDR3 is TGTGCCAGCAGCACATCGGACAGGGCGAATTCACCCCTCCACTTT.

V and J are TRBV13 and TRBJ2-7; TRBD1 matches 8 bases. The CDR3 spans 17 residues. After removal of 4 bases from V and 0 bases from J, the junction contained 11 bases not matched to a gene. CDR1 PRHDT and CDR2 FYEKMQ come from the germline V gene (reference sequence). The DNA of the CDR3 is TGTGCCAGCAGCTCCGGGACAGGACTTACAAGCTCCTACGAGCAGTACTTC. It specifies CASSSGTGLTSSYEQYF. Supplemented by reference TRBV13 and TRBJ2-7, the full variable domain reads AAGVIQSPRHLIKEKRETATLKCYPIPRHDTVYWYQQGPGQDPQFLISFYEKMQSDKGSIPDRFSAQQFSDYHSELNMSSLELGDSALYFCASSSGTGLTSSYEQYFGPGTRLTVT.

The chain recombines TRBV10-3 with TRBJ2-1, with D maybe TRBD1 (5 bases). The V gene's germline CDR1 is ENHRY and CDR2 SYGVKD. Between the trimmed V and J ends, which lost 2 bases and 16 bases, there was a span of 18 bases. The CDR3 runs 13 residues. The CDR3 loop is CAISENLGQGSFF. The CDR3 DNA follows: TGTGCCATCAGTGAGAATCTAGGACAAGGTTCTTTCTTC.

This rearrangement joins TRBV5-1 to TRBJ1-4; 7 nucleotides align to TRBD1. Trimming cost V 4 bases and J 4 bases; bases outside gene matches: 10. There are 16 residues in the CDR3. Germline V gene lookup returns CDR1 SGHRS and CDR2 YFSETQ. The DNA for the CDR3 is TGCGCCAGCAGCGTAGGACAGGTTTCCCGTAATGAAAAACTGTTTTTT. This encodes CASSVGQVSRNEKLFF.

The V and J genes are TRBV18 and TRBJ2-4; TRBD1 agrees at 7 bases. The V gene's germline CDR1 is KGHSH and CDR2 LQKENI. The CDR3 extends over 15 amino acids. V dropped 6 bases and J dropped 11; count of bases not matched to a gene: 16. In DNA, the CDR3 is TGTGCCAGCTCGCGAAAAGGGGAGACAGGGTCTGTTCAGTACTTC. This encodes CASSRKGETGSVQYF.

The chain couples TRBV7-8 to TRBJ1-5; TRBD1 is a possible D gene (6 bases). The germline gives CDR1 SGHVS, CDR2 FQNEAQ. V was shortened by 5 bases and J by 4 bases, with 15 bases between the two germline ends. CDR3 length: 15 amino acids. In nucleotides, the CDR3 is TGTGCCAGCAGCCAGGCCAGGGGTGTAAATCAGCCCCAGCATTTT. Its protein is CASSQARGVNQPQHF.

The CDR3 DNA reads TGTGCCAGCAGCGTATCCCCGTCCAATCAGCCCCAGCATTTT. The encoded protein is CASSVSPSNQPQHF. This chain links TRBV9 with TRBJ1-5, with D hard to call. The V end lost 1 base, the J end lost 3 bases, and 8 bases lay between the germline ends. The CDR3 is 14 amino acids. CDR1 SGDLS and CDR2 YYNGEE come from the germline V gene.

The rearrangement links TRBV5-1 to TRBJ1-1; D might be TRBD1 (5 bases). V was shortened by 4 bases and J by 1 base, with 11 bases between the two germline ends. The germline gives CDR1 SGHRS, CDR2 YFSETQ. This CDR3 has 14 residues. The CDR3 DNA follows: TGCGCCAGCAGCCCCACTCAGGGGAACACTGAAGCTTTCTTT. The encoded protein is CASSPTQGNTEAFF. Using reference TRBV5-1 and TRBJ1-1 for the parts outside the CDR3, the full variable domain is KAGVTQTPRYLIKTRGQQVTLSCSPISGHRSVSWYQQTPGQGLQFLFEYFSETQRNKGNFPGRFSGRQFSNSRSEMNVSTLELGDSALYLCASSPTQGNTEAFFGQGTRLTVV.

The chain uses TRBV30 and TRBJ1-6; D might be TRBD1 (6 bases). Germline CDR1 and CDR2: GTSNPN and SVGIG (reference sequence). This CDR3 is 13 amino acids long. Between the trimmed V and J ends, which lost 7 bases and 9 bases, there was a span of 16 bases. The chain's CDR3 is CASNGGQGSPLHF. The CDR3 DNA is TGTGCCTCAAACGGGGGGCAGGGTTCACCCCTCCACTTT.

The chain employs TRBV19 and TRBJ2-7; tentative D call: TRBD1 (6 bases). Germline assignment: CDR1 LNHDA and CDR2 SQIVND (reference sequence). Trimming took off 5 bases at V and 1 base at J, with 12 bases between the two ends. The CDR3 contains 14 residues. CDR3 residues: CASSDRGHSYEQYF. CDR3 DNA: TGTGCCAGTAGTGATAGGGGACATTCCTACGAGCAGTACTTC.